This T cell receptor (beta chain) is from a study of regulatory T cells in long-lasting Graves disease. For TCR beta, libraries came from iRepertoire HTBI primers and Arm-PCR of CDR3 regions. A single record per CDR3 protein comes from TCRdb applying MiXCR to the multiplex PCR reads. Of 400,000 to 500,000 distinct CDR3 sequences in the sample, approximately 21% were seen once. Time point indicated: persistent/refractory GD, antithyroid drugs over 5 years with positive TRAb. PBMCs were the source of the RNA used for TCR sequencing. This CDR3 has 14 amino acids. The V end lost 0 bases, the J end lost 2 bases, and 8 bases lay between the germline ends. Germline loops: CDR1 SGHAT, CDR2 FQNNGV. In its sample, this clonotype was seen many times.

The material sequenced was peripheral blood mononuclear cells (PBMCs), taken when the disease was refractory, from a patient treated with antithyroid drugs. The chain couples TRBV11-2 to TRBJ2-7; D unresolved. This TCR derives from a female donor with Graves disease. The CDR3 DNA reads as TGTGCCAGCAGCTTAGAGGGCAGCACCTACGAGCAGTACTTC. It yields the protein CASSLEGSTYEQYF.